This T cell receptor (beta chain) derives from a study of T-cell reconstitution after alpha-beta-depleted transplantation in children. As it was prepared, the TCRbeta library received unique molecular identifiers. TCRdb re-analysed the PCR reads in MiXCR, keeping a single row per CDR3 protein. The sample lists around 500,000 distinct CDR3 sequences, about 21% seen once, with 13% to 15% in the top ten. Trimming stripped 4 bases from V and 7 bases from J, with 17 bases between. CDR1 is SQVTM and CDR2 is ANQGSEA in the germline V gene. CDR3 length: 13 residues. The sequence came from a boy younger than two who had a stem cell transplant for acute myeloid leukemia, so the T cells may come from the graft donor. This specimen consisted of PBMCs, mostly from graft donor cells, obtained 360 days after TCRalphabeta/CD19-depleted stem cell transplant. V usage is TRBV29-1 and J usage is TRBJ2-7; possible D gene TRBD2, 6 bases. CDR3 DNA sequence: TGCAGCGTTGTCCGCAGTCTCCGGGGGGAGCAGTACTTC. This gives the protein CSVVRSLRGEQYF.